This T cell receptor beta chain was captured in a study of blood T cell repertoires in COVID-19. Whole-study context: T cells, B-cell-depleted T cells, or PBMCs provided the cDNA or gDNA that served as material.

The CDR3 has 14 residues. V shed 0 bases and J shed 0 bases, with 6 bases lying between them. In germline, CDR1 is SNHLY, CDR2 FYNNEI. How the authors handled the data: Quantification of nucleated cells was approximated via reference gene primer amplification. Clones were read by immunoSEQ multiplex PCR, and TCRdb kept only the in-frame ones, dropping some. The V and J calls and clone size are taken from that table; D and trimming were inferred from the DNA. The profile shows 60,000 to 70,000 clones, 88% of them singletons. This clone was detected once. Sequenced material: peripheral blood. The chain is built from TRBV2 and TRBJ2-7; the D is unclear. The TCR sequence derives from an elderly woman with active COVID-19. The CDR3 region has the DNA TGTGCCAGCAGTGAAGCGGGCAGCTCCTACGAGCAGTACTTC. It encodes CASSEAGSSYEQYF.